The 22 T cell receptor beta chains listed next were all sequenced from one sample in a study of blood T cells in healthy people across ages. A second PCR, run for roughly 7 to 11 cycles, used a sample-barcoded 5' primer plus a J-beta primer mix. One entry per CDR3 protein, called by TCRdb with MiXCR from the 5' RACE reads. The table lists some 700,000 distinct CDR3 sequences, roughly two fifths of them singletons. The sequencing input was blood. Receptor source: a woman aged 60 to 75 in good health.

This clonotype was seen a single time. The CDR3 region is CASSNKPGSSLVNEQFF. The CDR3 DNA reads TGCGCCAGCAGCAACAAGCCTGGCAGTAGCTTAGTGAATGAGCAGTTCTTC. The rearrangement links TRBV5-1 to TRBJ2-1; D is ambiguous. Germline-derived CDR1 and CDR2 are SGHRS and YFSETQ. Deletions cut 4 bases from V and 7 bases from J, with 24 bases between. This CDR3 comprises 17 residues. Full variable domain (remainder filled in from reference TRBV5-1 and TRBJ2-1): KAGVTQTPRYLIKTRGQQVTLSCSPISGHRSVSWYQQTPGQGLQFLFEYFSETQRNKGNFPGRFSGRQFSNSRSEMNVSTLELGDSALYLCASSNKPGSSLVNEQFFGPGTRLTVL.

This clonotype has more than one count but fewer than ten. The gene calls are TRBV20-1 and TRBJ2-1, with D possibly TRBD2 on 6 matching bases. The ends were cut back, 1 base at V and 11 bases at J, with 18 bases in the middle. The CDR3 totals 14 residues. Germline V gene sequence: CDR1 DFQATT, CDR2 SNEGSKA (reference sequence). The CDR3 protein is CSARGTNSGGKQFF. DNA for the CDR3: TGCAGTGCTAGAGGAACAAACTCCGGGGGAAAGCAGTTCTTC.

This clonotype was seen a single time. The CDR3 spells CASSYRSGRSNTGELFF. For the CDR3, the DNA is TGTGCCAGCAGTTACCGAAGCGGGCGGTCAAACACCGGGGAGCTGTTTTTT. The chain uses TRBV6-6 and TRBJ2-2; TRBD2 might be the D (6 bases). The CDR3 covers 17 residues. The germline V gene encodes CDR1 MNHNY and CDR2 SVGAGI (reference sequence). V lost 2 bases to trimming and J lost 2 bases, with 15 bases between them.

The chain recombines TRBV28 with TRBJ2-2; D remains unclear. Looked up from germline, CDR1 is MDHEN and CDR2 is SYDVKM. Trimming cost V 7 bases and J 6 bases, with 18 bases left between them. This CDR3 comprises 15 residues. The CDR3 spells CASTYGDLVAGELFF. The CDR3 nucleotides read TGTGCCAGCACCTATGGGGATCTCGTTGCCGGGGAGCTGTTTTTT.

The sample holds a few counts of this clonotype. V is TRBV4-1 and J is TRBJ2-4; D unclear. V lost 0 bases and J 1 base, leaving 10 bases between the germline ends. The CDR3 extends over 16 amino acids. Germline V gives CDR1 MGHRA, CDR2 YSYEKL. CDR3 residues: CASSQDDRVAKNIQYF. The CDR3 nucleotides read TGCGCCAGCAGCCAAGATGACCGGGTTGCCAAAAACATTCAGTACTTC.

This clonotype was seen repeatedly, ten times or more. The chain carries TRBV10-3 and TRBJ2-1, with 7 bases identical to TRBD1. V dropped 4 bases and J dropped 9; count of bases not matched to a gene: 9. Germline V gene lookup returns CDR1 ENHRY and CDR2 SYGVKD. This CDR3 is built from 14 residues. This chain's CDR3 is CAISGTGGPPEQFF. The CDR3 DNA reads TGTGCCATCAGTGGGACAGGAGGACCCCCTGAGCAGTTCTTC.

The chain is built from TRBV18 and TRBJ1-1; 10 nucleotides agree with TRBD1. The J segment lost 4 bases and the V segment lost 2 bases, leaving 13 bases of the junction unmatched. The CDR3 is 18 amino acids. In germline, CDR1 is KGHSH, CDR2 LQKENI. CDR3 amino acids: CASSPIMGQGREGTEAFF. CDR3 bases: TGTGCCAGCTCACCAATAATGGGACAGGGGCGAGAAGGCACTGAAGCTTTCTTT. The full variable domain, in which reference TRBV18 and TRBJ1-1 provide the parts outside the CDR3, is NAGVMQNPRHLVRRRGQEARLRCSPMKGHSHVYWYRQLPEEGLKFMVYLQKENIIDESGMPKERFSAEFPKEGPSILRIQQVVRGDSAAYFCASSPIMGQGREGTEAFFGQGTRLTVV.

This chain joins TRBV5-1 and TRBJ2-5, with TRBD2 as a possible D gene (6 bases). V gave up 3 bases and J gave up 2 bases, with 11 bases separating them. The CDR3 totals 14 residues. Germline V gene data show CDR1 as SGHRS and CDR2 as YFSETQ. CDR3 sequence: CASSSSSGQETQYF. CDR3 DNA sequence: TGCGCCAGCAGCTCTAGTAGCGGTCAAGAGACCCAGTACTTC.

J is TRBJ1-6 and V is TRBV5-1; D is unresolved. The CDR3 loop spans 16 amino acids. In germline, CDR1 is SGHRS, CDR2 YFSETQ. V was cut by 4 bases and J by 9 bases, with 20 bases left in between. The CDR3 region is CASSQDPAWARSPLHF. In DNA form, the CDR3 reads TGCGCCAGCAGCCAAGATCCGGCTTGGGCTCGTTCACCCCTCCACTTT.

The V call is TRBV11-3, the J call TRBJ2-4; TRBD1 aligns across 9 bases. The DNA matches TRBJ2-7 better at its end, which makes the J call doubtful. The CDR3 length is 16 residues. The germline V gene has CDR1 SGHNT and CDR2 YENEEA. DNA of the CDR3: TGTGCCAGCAGCTCACCACCGGGACAGGGATCCCACGAGCAGTACTTC. Protein sequence: CASSSPPGQGSHEQYF.

The V call is TRBV2, the J call TRBJ1-1, with 7 bases that match TRBD1. CDR1 and CDR2 (germline): SNHLY, FYNNEI. The CDR3 is 15 amino acids. The trim removed 7 bases at V and 2 bases at J, leaving 10 bases unmatched. CDR3 nucleotide sequence: TGTGCCAGCACCTGGGACAGCGGGGGAAACACTGAAGCTTTCTTT. Translating it yields CASTWDSGGNTEAFF.

Remarks on this clonotype: A junction end diverges from the germline sequence, so it may reflect a read error. CDR3: CNATLAGGLFSTDTQYF. DNA of the CDR3: TGCAATGCTACCCTAGCGGGGGGCCTCTTCAGCACAGATACGCAGTATTTT. This chain joins TRBV20-1 and TRBJ2-3; 11 nucleotides line up with TRBD2. Germline lookup yields CDR1 DFQATT and CDR2 SNEGSKA (reference sequence). The CDR3 extends over 17 amino acids.

This clonotype was recorded a few times. V and J are TRBV6-2 or TRBV6-3 and TRBJ1-2; D is perhaps TRBD1 (5 bases). With 7 bases removed from V and 8 bases from J, the gap between germline ends came to 17 bases. CDR3 length: 13 amino acids. Germline values: CDR1 MNHEY, CDR2 SVGEGT. CDR3 region: CASTDLQGSGYTF. In nucleotides, the CDR3 is TGTGCCAGCACCGACCTGCAGGGCAGCGGCTACACCTTC.

This clonotype turned up a few times. V and J are TRBV18 and TRBJ2-7; D might be TRBD2 (5 bases). Germline V gene lookup returns CDR1 KGHSH and CDR2 LQKENI. The CDR3 covers 14 residues. V was shortened by 3 bases and J by 1 base, with 10 bases between the two germline ends. The CDR3 protein is CASSPSDFSYEQYF. The DNA for the CDR3 is TGTGCCAGCTCACCCTCGGACTTTTCCTACGAGCAGTACTTC.

This clonotype has more than one count but fewer than ten. The CDR3 bases are TGCAGTGCTAGGAGGGGGGGGGGCAATGAGCAGTTCTTC. Translation: CSARRGGGNEQFF. This chain connects TRBV20-1 to TRBJ2-1, with D possibly matching TRBD2 (7 bases). Germline V lookup: CDR1 DFQATT, CDR2 SNEGSKA (reference sequence). The CDR3 has 13 amino acids. Trimming left V 3 bases short and J 6 bases short, with 12 bases between.

This clonotype was detected a few times. The V and J genes are TRBV29-1 and TRBJ1-2; D remains unclear. V dropped 0 bases and J dropped 8 bases, with 10 bases sitting between them. CDR1 SQVTM and CDR2 ANQGSEA come from the germline V gene. CDR3 length: 12 residues. CDR3 amino acids: CSVEDGSVGYTF. For the CDR3, the DNA is TGCAGCGTTGAAGACGGGTCGGTCGGCTACACCTTC.

The chain carries TRBV3-1 and TRBJ2-7; 8 bases align to TRBD1. The CDR3 spans 15 residues. The trim removed 2 bases at V and 5 bases at J, leaving 8 bases unmatched. CDR1 and CDR2 (germline): LGHDT, YNNKEL (reference sequence). CDR3 sequence: CASSQRVTGDHEQYF. The DNA of the CDR3 is TGTGCCAGCAGCCAAAGGGTGACAGGGGACCACGAGCAGTACTTC.

The chain's CDR3 is CASSPRLAGGKQYF. CDR3 DNA sequence: TGTGCCAGCAGTCCCAGACTAGCGGGAGGGAAGCAGTACTTC. The chain combines TRBV27 with TRBJ2-5; 14 positions agree with TRBD2. Looked up from germline, CDR1 is MNHEY and CDR2 is SMNVEV (reference sequence). Trimming at V came to 5 bases and at J to 11 bases, leaving 7 bases not matched to a gene. This CDR3 comprises 14 residues.

The V and J genes are TRBV5-1 and TRBJ1-1; 8 nucleotides agree with TRBD1. V shed 0 bases, J shed 0 bases, and the junction held 4 bases outside the gene matches. The CDR3 loop spans 16 amino acids. From germline, CDR1 is SGHRS and CDR2 YFSETQ. CDR3 in DNA: TGCGCCAGCAGCTTGGGACAGGGGAAGGTGAACACTGAAGCTTTCTTT. Translation gives CASSLGQGKVNTEAFF.

This clonotype was picked up a small number of times. The CDR3 DNA reads TGTGCCAGCAGCGACAGAGTCAACTATGGCTACACCTTC. Translating it yields CASSDRVNYGYTF. The chain recombines TRBV9 with TRBJ1-2; the D is unclear. CDR1 and CDR2 from the germline V gene are SGDLS and YYNGEE. The V end was cut by 3 bases, the J end by 2 bases, with 8 bases between. CDR3 size: 13 residues.

This clonotype has just a few counts. The chain has TRBV6-5 and TRBJ2-7, with D uncertain. Germline CDR1 is MNHEY and CDR2 is SVGAGI. Trimming cost V 6 bases and J 0 bases, with 15 bases left between them. This CDR3 contains 15 residues. The CDR3 is CASSPRHAGSYEQYF. The DNA of the CDR3 is TGTGCCAGCAGCCCCCGACACGCCGGCTCCTACGAGCAGTACTTC.

V usage is TRBV6-5 and J usage is TRBJ1-1; D not resolved. CDR1 is MNHEY, CDR2 SVGAGI, per germline. This CDR3 has 16 residues. V gave up 4 bases and J gave up 5 bases, with 20 bases separating them. The DNA of the CDR3 is TGTGCCAGCAGTTTACGGAGTAGGCCCCCGGGGACTGAAGCTTTCTTT. Translation: CASSLRSRPPGTEAFF.